The rows below give T cell receptor beta chains drawn from one sample of a study of radiation and T cells in renal cell carcinoma. Using immunoSEQ multiplex PCR, the repertoire was profiled, and TCRdb retains in-frame clones only, with some absent. The data show 100,000 to 150,000 clones, with 65% to 85% seen just once and roughly 5% held by the top ten. This specimen consisted of blood, obtained from a patient whose treatment included radiotherapy and nephrectomy. Receptors originate from a man in his forties or fifties with renal cell carcinoma. The CDR3 runs from the conserved cysteine through the conserved F or W. The D gene is left open where the match is weak. Expanded clones are given a class, and other clones once, few, many or no size at all.

V gene,clone size,J gene,D gene,CDR3 DNA,CDR3 protein
TRBV30,few,TRBJ1-3,.,TGTGCCTGGAATCTCCGCTCTGGAAACACCATATATTTT,CAWNLRSGNTIYF
TRBV15,.,TRBJ2-3,.,TGTGCCACCAGCAGAGATTCACAGGGCGCAGATACGCAGTATTTT,CATSRDSQGADTQYF
TRBV27,.,TRBJ2-3,TRBD2,TGTGCCAGCAGCCCCGGGACTAGTTGGAGAGATACGCAGTATTTT,CASSPGTSWRDTQYF
TRBV7-2,.,TRBJ2-3,TRBD2,TGTGCCAGCAGCTTAGTAGGGGGGACTAGCGGGATCACAGATACGCAGTATTTT,CASSLVGGTSGITDTQYF
TRBV30,few,TRBJ1-1,TRBD1,TGTGCCTGGAGAGCCGGACAGGGGGCAGTCACTGAAGCTTTCTTT,CAWRAGQGAVTEAFF
TRBV30,once,TRBJ2-1,.,TGTGCCATGACACATTTCAATGAGCAGTTCTTC,CAMTHFNEQFF
TRBV30,few,TRBJ1-5,.,TGTGCCTGGAGTAGAGGGCTTAGCAATCAGCCCCAGCATTTT,CAWSRGLSNQPQHF
TRBV4-1,.,TRBJ1-5,.,TGCGCCAGCAGCCAAGATTGGGCCAGCATCAATCAGCCCCAGCATTTT,CASSQDWASINQPQHF
TRBV5-5,.,TRBJ2-5,.,TGTGCCAGCAGCTGGCAGTCAGGGGTGGAGACCCAGTACTTC,CASSWQSGVETQYF
TRBV19,.,TRBJ1-3,.,TGTGCCAGTAGGGATAACATGGGGACATCTGGAAACACCATATATTTT,CASRDNMGTSGNTIYF
TRBV21-1,few,TRBJ2-7,.,TGTGCCAGCAGCAACCACCGGGACGGTACCTACGAGCAGTACTTC,CASSNHRDGTYEQYF
TRBV5-1,.,TRBJ1-4,.,TGCGCCAGCAGCTTGGGACCCGGAGGGACTAATGAAAAACTGTTTTTT,CASSLGPGGTNEKLFF
TRBV7-2,once,TRBJ1-2,.,TGTGCCAGCAGCCCATATACGGGGAATGGCTACACCTTC,CASSPYTGNGYTF
TRBV6-5,.,TRBJ2-7,TRBD1,TGTGCCAGCAGCAGGGACAGCCGATTCTCCTACGAGCAGTACTTC,CASSRDSRFSYEQYF
TRBV27,.,TRBJ1-1,.,TGTGCCAGCAGTTTATCCCAGTTGAACACTGAAGCTTTCTTT,CASSLSQLNTEAFF
TRBV27,.,TRBJ2-2,.,TGTGCCAGCAGTTTAAACTCGATCACCGGGGAGCTGTTTTTT,CASSLNSITGELFF
TRBV20-1,.,TRBJ1-2,.,TGCAGTGCTGGAGCTAACTATGGCTACACCTTC,CSAGANYGYTF
TRBV15,.,TRBJ2-3,.,TGTGCCACCAGCAGAGAACTCCGTTTGGTGGCCGTTGCCGCCCCATATTTT,CATSRELRLVAVAAPYF
TRBV7-2,.,TRBJ1-1,TRBD1,TGTGCCAGCAGCTTCAGGACAGGGGGCACTGAAGCTTTCTTT,CASSFRTGGTEAFF
TRBV11-3,many,TRBJ1-5,.,TGTGCCAGCAGCTTAGGAGGCTATAGCAATCAGCCCCAGCATTTT,CASSLGGYSNQPQHF
TRBV5-4,.,TRBJ2-7,.,TGTGCCAGCAGCTACGGCGTCTACGAGCAGTACTTC,CASSYGVYEQYF
TRBV7-9,.,TRBJ2-7,.,TGTGCCAGCAGCTTAGCACAGGGAGGCGCCTACGAGCAGTACTTC,CASSLAQGGAYEQYF
TRBV5-4,.,TRBJ1-3,.,TGTGCCAGCAGCCAGCCGGGGGACTCTGGAAACACCATATATTTT,CASSQPGDSGNTIYF
TRBV28,.,TRBJ1-6,TRBD1,TGTGCCAGCAGCCCCAATCTTCGACAGGGGAATTCACCCCTCCACTTT,CASSPNLRQGNSPLHF
TRBV19,.,TRBJ2-7,TRBD1,TGTGCCAGTAGTAGGGGCACTCGAGGGACAGGGGGCCTCTACGAGCAGTACTTC,CASSRGTRGTGGLYEQYF
TRBV18,.,TRBJ2-3,.,TGTGCCAGCTCCCCGGCGGGTTTAGATACGCAGTATTTT,CASSPAGLDTQYF
TRBV5-1,.,TRBJ1-3,.,TGCGCCAGCAGCCCCGCCAGGGCTGGAAACACCATATATTTT,CASSPARAGNTIYF
TRBV5-8,.,TRBJ1-1,TRBD1,TGTGCCAGCAGCCTGACCCCCAACAGGGGCACTGAAGCTTTCTTT,CASSLTPNRGTEAFF
TRBV5-1,.,TRBJ1-5,.,TGCGCCAGCTCCCTGGGGGGGTATAGCAATCAGCCCCAGCATTTT,CASSLGGYSNQPQHF
TRBV5-1,few,TRBJ1-4,TRBD1,TGCGCCAGCAGCTTTGGCAGGGGGCAAGAAAAACTGTTTTTT,CASSFGRGQEKLFF
TRBV25-1,.,TRBJ2-3,.,TGTGCCAGCGAGGACAGTACCACAGATACGCAGTATTTT,CASEDSTTDTQYF
TRBV30,.,TRBJ1-5,.,TGTGCCTGGAGTGTTTCAGGGACGCAGCATTTT,CAWSVSGTQHF
TRBV5-1,.,TRBJ1-1,.,TGCGCCAGCAGCTTGGAGGGGGGTCTGGTTTTAGGGAACACTGAAGCTTTCTTT,CASSLEGGLVLGNTEAFF
TRBV10-3,.,TRBJ2-7,TRBD1,TGTGCCACCAATTCTCCCGGGACAGGGGGTGGCGAGCAGTACTTC,CATNSPGTGGGEQYF
TRBV4-2,.,TRBJ2-1,TRBD1,TGTGCCAGCAGCCAAGGACAGGGGGGGTTCTATGGGCAGTTCTTC,CASSQGQGGFYGQFF
TRBV4-3,.,TRBJ1-3,.,TGCGCCAGCAGCCAAGCTTTAGGACTTACCGGGGGAAACACCATATATTTT,CASSQALGLTGGNTIYF
TRBV5-1,.,TRBJ1-1,TRBD1,TGCGCCAGCAGCTTGGAGGCCAGGGGGCGGCTGAACACTGAAGCTTTCTTT,CASSLEARGRLNTEAFF
TRBV6-5,many,TRBJ2-3,.,TGTGCCAGCAAGGAGTCAGGGGCGAGGACAGATACGCAGTATTTT,CASKESGARTDTQYF
TRBV5-1,.,TRBJ2-2,.,TGCGCCAGCAGCTTACCAGGGCCGGGCGGGGAGCTGTTTTTT,CASSLPGPGGELFF
TRBV28,.,TRBJ1-3,.,TGTGCCAGCCCCCCGAGCGGGGAAGGGCCTGGAAACACCATATATTTT,CASPPSGEGPGNTIYF
TRBV7-2,.,TRBJ1-5,.,TGTGCCAGCAGCTTAGGAGGGCTCGGACAGCCCCAGCATTTT,CASSLGGLGQPQHF
TRBV14,.,TRBJ2-2,.,TGTGCCAGCAGCCAAGTTGGAGGGGACTACACCGGGGAGCTGTTTTTT,CASSQVGGDYTGELFF
TRBV5-1,.,TRBJ1-1,TRBD1,TGCGCCAGCAGCTCAGGGACAGGGGGGCACGAGGAAGCTTTCTTT,CASSSGTGGHEEAFF
TRBV29-1,.,TRBJ1-3,TRBD1,TGCAGCGTCGGGGACAGGGCTGGAAACACCATATATTTT,CSVGDRAGNTIYF
TRBV12-5,.,TRBJ1-5,TRBD1,TGTGCTAGTGGATTGGACAGGGTGGGTCAGCCCCAGCATTTT,CASGLDRVGQPQHF
TRBV11-2,.,TRBJ1-1,.,TGTGCCAGCAGCTTGAGAAGGGGACACACTGAAGCTTTCTTT,CASSLRRGHTEAFF
TRBV19,.,TRBJ1-2,.,TGTGCCAGTAGTATCCCCGGCGGGAACTATGGCTACACCTTC,CASSIPGGNYGYTF
TRBV6-5,.,TRBJ2-7,.,TGTGCCAGCAGTTACAGTGGGACCCACAGCTCCTACGAGCAGTACTTC,CASSYSGTHSSYEQYF
TRBV19,.,TRBJ1-4,TRBD1,TGTGCCAGTAGTCTGGACAGGGGAGGGAATGAAAAACTGTTTTTT,CASSLDRGGNEKLFF
TRBV9,.,TRBJ1-3,.,TGTGCCAGCAGCACTCGATCAGGAGCCTCTGGAAACACCATATATTTT,CASSTRSGASGNTIYF
TRBV9,.,TRBJ2-6,.,TGTGCCAGCAGCGTAGGGGGGGCCGGGGCCAACGTCCTGACTTTC,CASSVGGAGANVLTF
TRBV2,once,TRBJ2-2,.,TGTGCCAGCATACCCGGGGGGCAGAACACCGGGGAGCTGTTTTTT,CASIPGGQNTGELFF
TRBV5-1,.,TRBJ2-1,.,TGCGCCAGCAGCTTGGCCGCCACACAGAATAATGAGCAGTTCTTC,CASSLAATQNNEQFF
TRBV7-9,.,TRBJ1-5,.,TGTGCCAGCAGCCCATTGTTAGAGCCCCAGCATTTT,CASSPLLEPQHF
TRBV6-5,.,TRBJ1-1,TRBD1,TGTGCCAGCAGTTGGGGACAGGGGAGCACTGAAGCTTTCTTT,CASSWGQGSTEAFF
TRBV7-6,.,TRBJ2-1,.,TGTGCCAGCAGCTTACAGGTAGCCGTCAACTACAATGAGCAGTTCTTC,CASSLQVAVNYNEQFF
TRBV7-2,.,TRBJ1-2,.,TGTGCCAGCAGCTTAGCATCTCTGAACTATGGCTACACCTTC,CASSLASLNYGYTF
TRBV7-2,.,TRBJ2-3,.,TGTGCCAGCAGCTTGCGGGACTTTACGTATTTT,CASSLRDFTYF
TRBV18,.,TRBJ1-2,.,TGTGCCAGCTCACTCTCTATAACCGACTATGGCTACACCTTC,CASSLSITDYGYTF